Following are 4 T cell receptor beta chains from one sample sequenced in a study of blood T cell repertoires in COVID-19. Assay: immunoSEQ multiplex PCR; the TCRdb copy retains only in-frame clones and omits some. The repertoire includes approximately 530,000 clones, roughly 89% of them detected once, and around 7.8% sits in the top ten. Specimen: peripheral blood. Source of these receptors: a woman aged 45 to 65 with COVID-19, enrolled during active disease.

This sequence joins TRBV3-1 (or the pseudogene TRBV3-2) and TRBJ2-3; 8 positions match TRBD2. From germline, CDR1 is LGHDT and CDR2 YNNKEL (reference sequence). The CDR3 sequence is 14 residues long. V shed 4 bases, J shed 2 bases, and the junction held 2 bases outside the gene matches. The CDR3 nucleotides read TGTGCCAGCAGCCGAGCGGGGGTCACAGATACGCAGTATTTT. It translates to CASSRAGVTDTQYF.

V gene TRBV4-1 combines with J gene TRBJ2-1; tentative D call: TRBD1 (6 bases). V dropped 4 bases and J dropped 4 bases, with 11 bases sitting between them. The CDR3 is 14 residues long. CDR1 and CDR2 (germline): MGHRA, YSYEKL. CDR3 sequence: CASSRGGTYNEQFF. The CDR3 DNA is TGCGCCAGCAGCCGTGGGGGCACTTACAATGAGCAGTTCTTC.

J is TRBJ1-2 and V is TRBV5-4, with 9 nucleotides matching TRBD1. V was clipped by 4 bases and J by 0 bases; unmatched bases: 13. CDR1 and CDR2 from the germline V gene are SGHNT and YYREEE (reference sequence). The CDR3 extends over 18 amino acids. The DNA of the CDR3 is TGTGCCAGCAGCGGATGGAGGACAGGGGCCTCGGCTAACTATGGCTACACCTTC. This translates into CASSGWRTGASANYGYTF.

J is TRBJ2-7 and V is TRBV10-3; the match to TRBD2 covers 13 bases. The V gene end was trimmed by 3 bases and the J gene end by 5 bases; junction bases not matched to a gene: 4. This CDR3 has 15 amino acids. The germline V gene has CDR1 ENHRY and CDR2 SYGVKD. The CDR3 protein is CAISDGTSGVDEQYF. The CDR3 DNA reads TGTGCCATCAGTGATGGGACTAGCGGGGTCGACGAGCAGTACTTC.